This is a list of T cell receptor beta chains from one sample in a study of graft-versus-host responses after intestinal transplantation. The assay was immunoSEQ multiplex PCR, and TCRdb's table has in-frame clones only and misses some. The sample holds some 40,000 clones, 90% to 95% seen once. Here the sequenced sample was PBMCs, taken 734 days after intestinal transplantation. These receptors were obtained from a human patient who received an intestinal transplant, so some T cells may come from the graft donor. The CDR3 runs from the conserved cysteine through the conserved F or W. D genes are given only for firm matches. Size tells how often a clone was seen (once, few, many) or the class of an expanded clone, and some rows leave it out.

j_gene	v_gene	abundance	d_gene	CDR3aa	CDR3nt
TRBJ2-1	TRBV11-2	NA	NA	CASRKYSSYNEQFF	TGTGCCAGCAGGAAGTACTCCTCCTACAATGAGCAGTTCTTC
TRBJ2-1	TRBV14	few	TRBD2	CASRKLAGGNEQFF	TGTGCCAGCAGAAAACTAGCGGGGGGCAATGAGCAGTTCTTC
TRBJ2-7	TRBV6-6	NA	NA	CASSYGQAGPYEQYF	TGTGCCAGCAGTTACGGTCAAGCAGGGCCCTACGAGCAGTACTTC
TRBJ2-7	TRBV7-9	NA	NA	CASSLGYSYEQYF	TGTGCCAGCAGCTTAGGCTACTCCTACGAGCAGTACTTC
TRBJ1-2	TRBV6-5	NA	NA	CASSYTRNYGYTF	TGTGCCAGCAGTTATACGAGGAACTATGGCTACACCTTC
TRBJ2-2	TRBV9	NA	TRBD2	CASSSGTSGRGSAGELFF	TGTGCCAGCAGCTCTGGGACTAGCGGGAGAGGGTCCGCCGGGGAGCTGTTTTTT
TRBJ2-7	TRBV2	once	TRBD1	CASSVDRGGEQYF	TGTGCCAGCTCGGTGGACAGGGGAGGCGAGCAGTACTTC
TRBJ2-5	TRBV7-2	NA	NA	CASSFERADGETQYF	TGTGCCAGCAGCTTTGAAAGGGCTGACGGGGAGACCCAGTACTTC
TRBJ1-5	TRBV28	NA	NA	CASSDSGNQPQHF	TGTGCCAGCAGTGACTCAGGCAATCAGCCCCAGCATTTT
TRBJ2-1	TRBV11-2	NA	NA	CASSSTWSADNEQFF	TGTGCCAGCAGCTCGACGTGGTCAGCGGACAATGAGCAGTTCTTC
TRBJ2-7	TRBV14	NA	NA	CASSQGLPPFYEQYF	TGTGCCAGCAGCCAAGGGCTGCCTCCTTTCTACGAGCAGTACTTC
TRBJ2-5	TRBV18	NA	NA	CASSLQEQETQYF	TGTGCCAGCTCACTACAAGAACAAGAGACCCAGTACTTC
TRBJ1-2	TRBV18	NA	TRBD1	CASSPPQGTHGYTF	TGTGCCAGCTCACCACCACAGGGGACCCATGGCTACACCTTC
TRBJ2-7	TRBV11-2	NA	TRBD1	CASSPTTGPGYEQYF	TGTGCCAGCAGCCCAACGACAGGGCCTGGCTACGAGCAGTACTTC
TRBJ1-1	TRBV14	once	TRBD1	CASSTIGSGTVIANTEAFF	TGTGCCAGCAGCACAATAGGATCTGGGACAGTTATCGCGAACACTGAAGCTTTCTTT
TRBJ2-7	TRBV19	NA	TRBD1	CASSPGQGSDEQYF	TGTGCCAGTAGCCCGGGACAGGGTTCTGACGAGCAGTACTTC
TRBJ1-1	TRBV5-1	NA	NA	CASSLNRGQGDTEAFF	TGCGCCAGCAGCTTAAACCGGGGACAAGGGGACACTGAAGCTTTCTTT
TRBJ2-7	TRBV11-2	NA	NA	CASSLEEDIEGYEQYF	TGTGCCAGCAGCTTAGAGGAAGATATAGAGGGCTACGAGCAGTACTTC
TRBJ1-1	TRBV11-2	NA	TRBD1	CASTLMGDSEAFF	TGTGCCAGCACCCTTATGGGGGACAGTGAAGCTTTCTTT
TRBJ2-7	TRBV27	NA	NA	CASGGTDYEQYF	TGTGCCAGCGGAGGGACAGACTACGAGCAGTACTTC
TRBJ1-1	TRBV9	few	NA	CASSVVGENTEAFF	TGTGCCAGCAGCGTAGTTGGGGAGAACACTGAAGCTTTCTTT
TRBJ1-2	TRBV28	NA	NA	CASSGRNNYGYTF	TGTGCCAGCAGTGGACGGAATAACTATGGCTACACCTTC